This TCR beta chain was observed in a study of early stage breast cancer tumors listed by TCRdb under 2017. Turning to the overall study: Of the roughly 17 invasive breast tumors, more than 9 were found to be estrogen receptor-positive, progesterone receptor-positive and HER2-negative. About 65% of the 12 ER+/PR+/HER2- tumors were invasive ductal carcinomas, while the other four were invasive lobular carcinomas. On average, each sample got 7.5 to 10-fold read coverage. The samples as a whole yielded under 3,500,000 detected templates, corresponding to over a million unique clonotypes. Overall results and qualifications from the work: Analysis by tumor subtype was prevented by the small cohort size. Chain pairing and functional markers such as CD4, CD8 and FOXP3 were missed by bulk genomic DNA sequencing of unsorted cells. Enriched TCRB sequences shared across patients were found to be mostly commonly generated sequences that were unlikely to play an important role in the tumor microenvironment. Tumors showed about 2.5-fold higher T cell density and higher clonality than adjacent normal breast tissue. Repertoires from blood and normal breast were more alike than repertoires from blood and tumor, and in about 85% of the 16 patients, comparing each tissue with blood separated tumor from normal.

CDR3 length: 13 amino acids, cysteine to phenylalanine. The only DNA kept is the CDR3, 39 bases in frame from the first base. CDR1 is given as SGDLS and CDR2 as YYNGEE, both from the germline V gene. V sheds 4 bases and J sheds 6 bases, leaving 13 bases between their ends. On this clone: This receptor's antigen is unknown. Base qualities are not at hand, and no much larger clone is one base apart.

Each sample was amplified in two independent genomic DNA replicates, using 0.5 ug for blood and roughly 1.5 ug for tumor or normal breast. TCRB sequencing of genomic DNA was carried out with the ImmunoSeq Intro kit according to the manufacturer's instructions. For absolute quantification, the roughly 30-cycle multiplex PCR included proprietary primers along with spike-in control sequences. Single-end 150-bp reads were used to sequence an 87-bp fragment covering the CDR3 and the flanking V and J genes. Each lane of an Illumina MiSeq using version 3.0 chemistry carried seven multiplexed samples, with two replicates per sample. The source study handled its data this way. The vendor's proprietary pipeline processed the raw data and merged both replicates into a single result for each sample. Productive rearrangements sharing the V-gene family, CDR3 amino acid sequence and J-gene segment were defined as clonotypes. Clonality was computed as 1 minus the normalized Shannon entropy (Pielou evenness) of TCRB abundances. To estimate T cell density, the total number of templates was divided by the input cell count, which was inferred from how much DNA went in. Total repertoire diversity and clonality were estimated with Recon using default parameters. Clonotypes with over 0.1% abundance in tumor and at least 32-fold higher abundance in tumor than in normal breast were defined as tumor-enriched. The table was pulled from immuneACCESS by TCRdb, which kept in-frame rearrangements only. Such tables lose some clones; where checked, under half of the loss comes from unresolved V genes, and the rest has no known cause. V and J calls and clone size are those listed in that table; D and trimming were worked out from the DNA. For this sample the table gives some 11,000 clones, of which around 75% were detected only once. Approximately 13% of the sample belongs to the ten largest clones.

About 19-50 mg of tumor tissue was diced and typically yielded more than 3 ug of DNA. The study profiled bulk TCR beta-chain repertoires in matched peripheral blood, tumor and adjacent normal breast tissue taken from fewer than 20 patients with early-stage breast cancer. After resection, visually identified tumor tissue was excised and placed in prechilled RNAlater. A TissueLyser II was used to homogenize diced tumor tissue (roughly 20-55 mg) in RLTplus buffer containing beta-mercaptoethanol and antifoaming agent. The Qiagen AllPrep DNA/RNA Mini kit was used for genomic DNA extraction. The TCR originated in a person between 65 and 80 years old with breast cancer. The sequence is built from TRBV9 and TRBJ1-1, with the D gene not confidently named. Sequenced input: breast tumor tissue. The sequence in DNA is TGTGCCAGCAGCACGTCATCGGGGTCTGAAGCTTTCTTT. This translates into CASSTSSGSEAFF.